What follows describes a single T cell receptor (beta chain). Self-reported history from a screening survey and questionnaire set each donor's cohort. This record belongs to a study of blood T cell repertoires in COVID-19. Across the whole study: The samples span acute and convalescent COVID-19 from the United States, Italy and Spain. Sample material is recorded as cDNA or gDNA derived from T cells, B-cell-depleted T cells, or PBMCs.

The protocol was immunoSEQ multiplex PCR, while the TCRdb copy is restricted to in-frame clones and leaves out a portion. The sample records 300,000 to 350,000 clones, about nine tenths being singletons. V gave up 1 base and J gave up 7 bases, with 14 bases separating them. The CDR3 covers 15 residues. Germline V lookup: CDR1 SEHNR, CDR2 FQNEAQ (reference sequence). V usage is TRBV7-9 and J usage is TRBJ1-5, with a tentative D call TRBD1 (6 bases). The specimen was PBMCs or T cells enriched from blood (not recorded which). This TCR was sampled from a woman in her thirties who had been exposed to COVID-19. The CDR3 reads CASSLDRGALQPQHF. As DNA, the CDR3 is TGTGCCAGCAGCTTAGACCGGGGGGCATTGCAGCCCCAGCATTTT.